This T cell receptor (beta chain) was identified during a study of shared clonotypes between healthy human individuals. Study-level findings and limits: In several donors, around 5% of naive CD4 clonotypes appeared in common. In contrast to clonotypes shared by all four donors, non-shared clonotypes had lower generation probabilities.

Under the authors' procedure: ImmunoSEQ sequences covered only the junction and lacked quality scores; filtering therefore differed. Libraries were prepared by immunoSEQ multiplex PCR; TCRdb keeps only in-frame clonotypes and omits some of them. V, J and clone size derive from that table, while D and trimming were established from the DNA sequence. There are 2 million to 2.5 million clones in the sample; more than 90% occur only once, and roughly 0.13% lies in the top ten. This clone was observed once. Its target is not known. This CDR3 comprises 16 residues. Germline CDR1 and CDR2: SGHDT and YYEEEE. J lost 2 bases, V lost 4 bases, and 3 bases had no gene match. CD45RA-negative memory and CD45RA+ naive subsets were split from the CD4+ cells.

The chain recombines TRBV5-6 with TRBJ2-2; TRBD2 matches 12 bases. The sample taken for sequencing was naive CD4+ T cells sorted from blood. Described subset: CD45RA+ positively selected. The receptor's source is a man younger than 35 in good health. CDR3 in amino acids: CASSAGLAGNTGELFF. CDR3 DNA sequence: TGTGCCAGCAGCGCGGGACTAGCGGGTAACACCGGGGAGCTGTTTTTT.